The source of this TCR beta chain is a study of CD8+CD57+ T cells in acquired aplastic anemia. Study-wide context: Mean yield of DNA from sorted CD4+ and CD8+ cells was roughly 3.2 ug. Broader study findings: The study identified roughly 29 CD8+ CDR3 sequences shared by patients and controls.

To note about this clonotype: No antigen is known for it.

The V gene's germline CDR1 is SGHNT and CDR2 YYREEE (reference sequence). V trimming: 0 bases; J trimming: 6 bases; junction bases outside the gene matches: 10. The CDR3 is 17 residues long. Those patients picked for sequencing had displayed CD8+CD57+ cell expansion on flow cytometry. Severe acquired aplastic anemia was present in all patients. TCR beta VDJ and CDR3 profiles were obtained from a genomic DNA template. TCRdb passed the reads through MiXCR, listing each CDR3 protein once. The sample lists 150,000 to 200,000 distinct CDR3 sequences; 48% were seen once. The gene calls are TRBV5-4 and TRBJ2-1; 9 bases agree with TRBD2. The sample taken for sequencing was sorted CD4+, CD8+, or CD8+CD57+ T cells (not recorded which) from PBMCs. This TCR came from a human donor with aplastic anemia. The CDR3 loop reads CASSLGLAATNPNEQFF. CDR3 in DNA: TGTGCCAGCAGCTTGGGACTAGCGGCCACCAACCCCAATGAGCAGTTCTTC.